This paragraph reports one TCR beta chain. Its antigen is not identified. The protocol was immunoSEQ multiplex PCR, while the TCRdb copy is restricted to in-frame clones and leaves out a portion. This sample has over 30,000 clones, with 65% to 75% found just once. This entry belongs to a study of immune evolution from preneoplasia to lung adenocarcinoma. The overall study: HLA loss of heterozygosity: around 6.5% AIS, 15% MIA, about 35% ADC, none AAH.

Patients had resection in Japan or China between about 2013 and 2018. After pathologic assessment, macro-dissection selected premalignant or tumor cells for extraction. The CDR3 consists of 15 residues. With 3 bases removed from V and 0 bases from J, the gap between germline ends came to 10 bases. Germline V gene sequence: CDR1 MRHNA, CDR2 SNTAGT. Findings and limits, study-wide: Top clone share appeared to fall from AAH through AIS, MIA, adenocarcinoma.

The sample comprised FFPE invasive lung adenocarcinoma tissue. The receptor's source is a person between 60 and 69 years old with lung adenocarcinoma. The V gene is TRBV6-4, the J gene TRBJ2-3, with D possibly being TRBD2 (6 bases). In nucleotides, the CDR3 is TGTGCCAGCAGTGAAATAGCGGCTAGCACAGATACGCAGTATTTT. The encoded protein is CASSEIAASTDTQYF.